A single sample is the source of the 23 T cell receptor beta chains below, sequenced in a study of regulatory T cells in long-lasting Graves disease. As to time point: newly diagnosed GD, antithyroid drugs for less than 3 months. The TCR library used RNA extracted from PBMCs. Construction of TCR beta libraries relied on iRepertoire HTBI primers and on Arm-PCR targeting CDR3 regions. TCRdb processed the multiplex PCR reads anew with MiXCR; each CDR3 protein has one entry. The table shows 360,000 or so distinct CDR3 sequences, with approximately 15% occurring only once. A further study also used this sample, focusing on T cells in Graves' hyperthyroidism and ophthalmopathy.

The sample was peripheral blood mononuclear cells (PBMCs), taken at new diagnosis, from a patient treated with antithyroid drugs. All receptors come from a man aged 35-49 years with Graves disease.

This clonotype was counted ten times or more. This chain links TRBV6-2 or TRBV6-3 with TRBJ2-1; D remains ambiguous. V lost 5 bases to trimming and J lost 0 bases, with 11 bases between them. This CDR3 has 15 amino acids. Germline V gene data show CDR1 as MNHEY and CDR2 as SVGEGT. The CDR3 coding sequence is TGTGCCAGCAGTGAATCCGGCCTCTCCTACAATGAGCAGTTCTTC. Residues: CASSESGLSYNEQFF.

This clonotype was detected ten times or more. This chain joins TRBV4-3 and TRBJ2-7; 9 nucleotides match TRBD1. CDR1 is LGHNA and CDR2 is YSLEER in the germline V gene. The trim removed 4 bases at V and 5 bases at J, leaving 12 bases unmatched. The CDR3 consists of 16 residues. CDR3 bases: TGCGCCAGCAGCCGATCCACCGGGACAGGGCCCGACGAGCAGTACTTC. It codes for CASSRSTGTGPDEQYF.

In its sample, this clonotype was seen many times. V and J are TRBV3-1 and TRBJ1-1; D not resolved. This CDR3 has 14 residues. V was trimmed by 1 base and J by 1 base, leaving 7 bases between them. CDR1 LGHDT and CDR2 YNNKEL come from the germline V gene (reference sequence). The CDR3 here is CASSQVGGNTEAFF. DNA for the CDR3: TGTGCCAGCAGCCAAGTCGGAGGGAACACTGAAGCTTTCTTT.

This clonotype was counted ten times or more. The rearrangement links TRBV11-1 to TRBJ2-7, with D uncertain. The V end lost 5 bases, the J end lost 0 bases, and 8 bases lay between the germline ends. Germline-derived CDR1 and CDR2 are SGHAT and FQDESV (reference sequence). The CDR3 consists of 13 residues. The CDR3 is CASSRRSSYEQYF. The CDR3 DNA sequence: TGTGCCAGCAGCCGACGGTCCTCCTACGAGCAGTACTTC.

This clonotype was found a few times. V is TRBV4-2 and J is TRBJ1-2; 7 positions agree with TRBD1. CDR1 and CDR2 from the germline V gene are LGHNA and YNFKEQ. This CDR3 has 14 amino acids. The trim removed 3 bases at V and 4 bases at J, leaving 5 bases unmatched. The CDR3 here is CASSHLQGPYGYTF. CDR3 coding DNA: TGTGCCAGCAGCCACCTACAGGGGCCCTATGGCTACACCTTC.

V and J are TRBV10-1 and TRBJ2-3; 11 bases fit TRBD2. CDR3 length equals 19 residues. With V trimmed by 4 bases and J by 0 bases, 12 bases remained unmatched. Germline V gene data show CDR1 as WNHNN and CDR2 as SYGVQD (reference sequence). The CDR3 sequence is CASSGSRASGGPSTDTQYF. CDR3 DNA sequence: TGCGCCAGCAGTGGGTCGAGGGCTAGCGGGGGGCCGAGCACAGATACGCAGTATTTT.

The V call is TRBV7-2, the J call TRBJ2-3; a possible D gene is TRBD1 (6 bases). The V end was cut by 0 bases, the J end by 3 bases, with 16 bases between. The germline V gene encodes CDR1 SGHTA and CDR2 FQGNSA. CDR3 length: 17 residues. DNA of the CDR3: TGTGCCAGCAGCTTAGCGCTGACCGGGACACCAACAGATACGCAGTATTTT. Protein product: CASSLALTGTPTDTQYF.

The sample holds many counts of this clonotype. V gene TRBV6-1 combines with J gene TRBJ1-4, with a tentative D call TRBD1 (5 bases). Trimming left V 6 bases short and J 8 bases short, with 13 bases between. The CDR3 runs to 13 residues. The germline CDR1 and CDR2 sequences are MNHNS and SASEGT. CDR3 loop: CASRNQGGEKLFF. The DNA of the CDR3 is TGTGCCAGCAGGAATCAGGGAGGGGAAAAACTGTTTTTT.

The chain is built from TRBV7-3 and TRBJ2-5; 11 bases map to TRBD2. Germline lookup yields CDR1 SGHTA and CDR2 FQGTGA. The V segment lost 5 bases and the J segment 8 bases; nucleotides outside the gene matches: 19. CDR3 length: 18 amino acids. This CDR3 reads CASSRALIRASGGFTQYF. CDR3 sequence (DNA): TGTGCCAGCAGCCGAGCTCTTATTCGGGCTAGCGGGGGGTTCACCCAGTACTTC.

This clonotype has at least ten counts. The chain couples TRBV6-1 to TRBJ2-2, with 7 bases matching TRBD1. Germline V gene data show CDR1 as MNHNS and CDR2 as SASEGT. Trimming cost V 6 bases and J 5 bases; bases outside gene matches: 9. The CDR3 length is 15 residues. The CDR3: CASSLAQGRTGELFF. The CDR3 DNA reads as TGTGCCAGCAGCTTAGCACAGGGGCGGACCGGGGAGCTGTTTTTT.

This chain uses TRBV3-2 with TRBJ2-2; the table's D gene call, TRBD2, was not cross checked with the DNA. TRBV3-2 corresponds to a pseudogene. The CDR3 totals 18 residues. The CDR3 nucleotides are TGTGCCAGCAGCCAAAGTAAACTAGCGGGCGCGAACACCGGGGAGCTGTTTTTT. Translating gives CASSQSKLAGANTGELFF.

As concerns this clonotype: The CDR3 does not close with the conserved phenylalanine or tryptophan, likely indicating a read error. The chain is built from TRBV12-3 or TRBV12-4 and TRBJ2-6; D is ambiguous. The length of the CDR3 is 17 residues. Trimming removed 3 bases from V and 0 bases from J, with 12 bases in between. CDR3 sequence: CASSFGASGSGANVLTS. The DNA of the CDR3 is TGTGCCAGCAGTTTTGGTGCGTCGGGCTCTGGGGCCAACGTCCTGACTTCC.

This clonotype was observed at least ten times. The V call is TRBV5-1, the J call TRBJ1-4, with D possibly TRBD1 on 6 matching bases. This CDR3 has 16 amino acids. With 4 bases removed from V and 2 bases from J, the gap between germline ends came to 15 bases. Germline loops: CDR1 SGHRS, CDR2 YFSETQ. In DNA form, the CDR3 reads TGCGCCAGCAGCCAGATCGGACAGACGACTAATGAAAAACTGTTTTTT. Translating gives CASSQIGQTTNEKLFF.

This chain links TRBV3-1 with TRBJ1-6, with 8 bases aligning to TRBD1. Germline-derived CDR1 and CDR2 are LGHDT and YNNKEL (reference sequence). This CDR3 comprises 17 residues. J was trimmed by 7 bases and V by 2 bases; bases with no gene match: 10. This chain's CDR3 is CASSQLGVQGGNSPLHF. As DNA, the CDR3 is TGTGCCAGCAGCCAATTGGGGGTACAGGGGGGAAATTCACCCCTCCACTTT.

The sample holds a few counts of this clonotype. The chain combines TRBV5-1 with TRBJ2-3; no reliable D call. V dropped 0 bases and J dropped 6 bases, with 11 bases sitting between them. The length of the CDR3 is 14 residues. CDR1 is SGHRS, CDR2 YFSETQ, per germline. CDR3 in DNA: TGCGCCAGCAGCTTGGAGACTCCGCCGGATACGCAGTATTTT. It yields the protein CASSLETPPDTQYF.

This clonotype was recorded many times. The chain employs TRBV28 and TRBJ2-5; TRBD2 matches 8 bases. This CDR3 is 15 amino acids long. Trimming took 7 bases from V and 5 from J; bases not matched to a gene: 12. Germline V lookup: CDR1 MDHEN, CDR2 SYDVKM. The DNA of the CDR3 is TGTGCCAGCACCCCCCGGGGGGGGGTCCGGGAGACCCAGTACTTC. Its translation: CASTPRGGVRETQYF.

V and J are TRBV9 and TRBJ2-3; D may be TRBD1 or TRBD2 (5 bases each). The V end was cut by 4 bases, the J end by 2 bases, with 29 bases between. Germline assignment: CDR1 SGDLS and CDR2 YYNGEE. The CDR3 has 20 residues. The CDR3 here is CASSRRVEGTHRAPTDTQYF. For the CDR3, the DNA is TGTGCCAGCAGCCGTAGAGTGGAAGGGACGCACCGCGCCCCCACAGATACGCAGTATTTT.

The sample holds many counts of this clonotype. The CDR3 protein is CASSDGWVWPQHF. In DNA form, the CDR3 reads TGTGCCAGCAGTGATGGCTGGGTGTGGCCCCAGCATTTT. The rearrangement uses TRBV2 and TRBJ1-5; D gene uncertain. The germline gives CDR1 SNHLY, CDR2 FYNNEI. Between the trimmed V and J ends, which lost 3 bases and 9 bases, there was a span of 12 bases. The CDR3 consists of 13 residues.

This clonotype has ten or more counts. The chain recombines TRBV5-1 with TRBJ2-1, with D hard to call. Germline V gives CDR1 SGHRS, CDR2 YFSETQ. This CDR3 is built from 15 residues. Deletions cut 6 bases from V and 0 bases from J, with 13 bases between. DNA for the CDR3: TGCGCCAGCACTCCTACGGTTAGCTCCTACAATGAGCAGTTCTTC. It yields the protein CASTPTVSSYNEQFF.

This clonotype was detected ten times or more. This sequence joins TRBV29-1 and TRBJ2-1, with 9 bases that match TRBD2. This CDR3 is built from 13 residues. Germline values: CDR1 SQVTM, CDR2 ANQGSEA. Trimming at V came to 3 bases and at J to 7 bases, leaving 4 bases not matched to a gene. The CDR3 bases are TGCAGCGTTGAGGGGCTAGCGGGGAATGAGCAGTTCTTC. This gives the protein CSVEGLAGNEQFF.

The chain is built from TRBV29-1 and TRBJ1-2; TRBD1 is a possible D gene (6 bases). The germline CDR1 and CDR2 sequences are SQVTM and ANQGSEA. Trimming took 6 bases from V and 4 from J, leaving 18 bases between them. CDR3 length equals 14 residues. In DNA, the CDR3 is TGCAGCGTAGGCGCAGAAGGGGGGATCTATGGCTACACCTTC. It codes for CSVGAEGGIYGYTF.

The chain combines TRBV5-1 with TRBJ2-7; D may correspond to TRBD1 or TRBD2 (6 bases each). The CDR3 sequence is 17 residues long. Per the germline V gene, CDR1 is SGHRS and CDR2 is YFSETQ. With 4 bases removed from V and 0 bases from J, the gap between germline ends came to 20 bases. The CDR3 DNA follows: TGCGCCAGCAGCCGAAGGTTGGGGGGCCCCAGCTCCTACGAGCAGTACTTC. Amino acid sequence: CASSRRLGGPSSYEQYF.

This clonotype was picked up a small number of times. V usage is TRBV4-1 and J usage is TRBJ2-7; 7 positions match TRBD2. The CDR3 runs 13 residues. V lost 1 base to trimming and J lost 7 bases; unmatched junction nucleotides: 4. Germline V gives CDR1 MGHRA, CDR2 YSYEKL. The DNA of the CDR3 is TGCGCCAGCAGCCAAGTCGGAGCGGGAGAGCAGTACTTC. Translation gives CASSQVGAGEQYF.